The text below deals with one TCR beta chain. Antigen specificity is unknown. This sample was included in a study of shared clonotypes between healthy human individuals. At the level of the study: Aged 18 to 49, the donors were two women and three men.

Whole-study results and caveats: Non-shared clonotypes had lower generation probabilities than clonotypes shared by all four sorted-subset donors. On the whole, naive subsets had larger estimated richness than memory subsets had.

Genomic DNA per cell subset filled all wells of several immunoSEQ plates. Sequencing was performed with immunoSEQ multiplex PCR; in TCRdb, only in-frame clones are kept and a portion is missing. Of approximately 1.5 million clones listed, approximately 98.5% are singletons. The CDR3 extends over 17 amino acids. Germline assignment: CDR1 KGHSH and CDR2 LQKENI. The V end lost 6 bases, the J end lost 0 bases, and 18 bases lay between the germline ends. V gene TRBV18 combines with J gene TRBJ2-4; D not resolved. Sequencing used naive CD4+ T cells sorted from blood. Subset here: CD45RA+ positively selected. This TCR was recovered from a man aged 25-40 years in good health. CDR3 protein: CASSRLTAGVAKNIQYF. The CDR3 coding sequence is TGTGCCAGCTCCCGTCTCACGGCAGGCGTAGCCAAAAACATTCAGTACTTC.